This T cell receptor (beta chain) was sequenced for a study of shared clonotypes between healthy human individuals. Regarding the study as a whole: A reduction in generation probabilities was seen for non-shared clonotypes relative to those shared by all four donors. Estimated richness was generally greater in naive than memory subsets.

This CDR3 has 14 residues. Germline lookup yields CDR1 SNHLY and CDR2 FYNNEI. The ends were cut back, 3 bases at V and 6 bases at J, with 15 bases in the middle. The assay was immunoSEQ multiplex PCR, and TCRdb's table has in-frame clones only and misses some. Of about 1,900,000 clones in the sample, about 95% were seen once. On this clone itself: Its antigen is unknown.

As defined, naive CD8 cells were CD45RO-negative and positively selected for CCR7, with terminally differentiated effector memory CD45RA+ cells excluded. Donors comprised healthy HIV-negative adults lacking recent acute infections or vaccinations. What was sequenced was naive CD8+ T cells sorted from blood. The TCR was taken from a young man in good health. This chain connects TRBV2 to TRBJ2-7; D might be TRBD1 (6 bases). The CDR3 DNA follows: TGTGCCAGCAGTGAGAGGACAGCGGCGTTCGAGCAGTACTTC. This sequence encodes CASSERTAAFEQYF.